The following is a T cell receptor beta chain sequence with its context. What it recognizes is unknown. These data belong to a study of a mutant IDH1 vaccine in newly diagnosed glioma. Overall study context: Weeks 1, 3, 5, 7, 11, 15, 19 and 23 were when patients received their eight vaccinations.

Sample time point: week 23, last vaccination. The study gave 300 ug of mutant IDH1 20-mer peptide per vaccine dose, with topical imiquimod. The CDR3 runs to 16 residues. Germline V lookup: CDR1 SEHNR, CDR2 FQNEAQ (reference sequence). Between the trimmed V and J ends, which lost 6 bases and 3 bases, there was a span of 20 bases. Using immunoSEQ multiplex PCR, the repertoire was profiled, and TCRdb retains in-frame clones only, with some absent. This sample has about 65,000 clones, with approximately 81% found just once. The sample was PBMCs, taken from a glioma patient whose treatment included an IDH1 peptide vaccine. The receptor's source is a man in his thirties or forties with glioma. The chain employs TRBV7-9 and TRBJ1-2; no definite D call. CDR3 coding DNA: TGTGCCAGCAGGAAAACCCGAGGGAGGACGGACTATGGCTACACCTTC. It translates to CASRKTRGRTDYGYTF.